This T cell receptor (beta chain) was captured by sequencing in a study of shared clonotypes between healthy human individuals. Across the study: Three CD4 naive, three CD4 memory, two CD8 naive and one CD8 memory plate were used per donor.

The naive CD8 fraction comprised CD45RO-negative cells positively selected for CCR7 and excluded terminally differentiated effector memory CD45RA+ cells. How the authors handled the data: Junction-only sequences produced by ImmunoSEQ had no quality scores, so filtering differed. TCRdb's table, derived via immunoSEQ multiplex PCR, lists solely in-frame clones and lacks some. V and J calls and clone size are as listed in that table; D and trimming were resolved from the DNA. The sample yields about 580,000 clones, 95% to 98% seen once. Study results and limitations: It was the non-shared clonotypes that had lower generation probabilities than clonotypes shared by all four donors.

Concerning this clone itself: As yet, its antigen is unknown.

The sequenced sample was naive CD8+ T cells sorted from blood. The TCR was taken from a man aged 25-45 years in good health.

CDR3 nucleotide sequence: TGTGCCAGTAGTGGGTGGGATACGGCCTACGAGCAGTACTTC. Protein product: CASSGWDTAYEQYF. V and J are TRBV19 and TRBJ2-7; the D is unclear. CDR1 and CDR2 (germline): LNHDA, SQIVND (reference sequence). The CDR3 is 14 amino acids. V was cut by 5 bases and J by 2 bases, with 13 bases left in between.